A selection of T cell receptor beta chains follows, all from one sample in a study of cytomegalovirus exposure and HLA in healthy donors. TCRdb keeps only in-frame clones here, not all; method: immunoSEQ multiplex PCR. The table has around 200,000 clones, under 85% seen once. Sequencing input: PBMCs. The receptor set was obtained from a man aged 45-65 years in good health and CMV-seronegative. Both conserved end residues are part of each CDR3. The order of the fields is V gene, D gene, clone size, J gene, CDR3 DNA, CDR3 protein. D genes are given only for firm matches. The listing skips clone size in some rows; elsewhere it reads once, few, many or a size class.

TRBV19	TRBD1	.	TRBJ2-2	TGTGCCAGTAGTATCCCAATGGACAGGGTCACCGGGGAGCTGTTTTTT	CASSIPMDRVTGELFF
TRBV7-2	TRBD1	.	TRBJ2-7	TGTGCCAGCAGCTCACGACAGGGGGCGAGAGAGCAGTACTTC	CASSSRQGAREQYF
TRBV7-6	TRBD1	few	TRBJ1-3	TGTGCCAGCAGCTCCAGGGGGCAAGGAAACACCATATATTTT	CASSSRGQGNTIYF
TRBV7-2	.	.	TRBJ1-5	TGTGCCAGCAGCTTACATGCCCGGGGCAATCAGCCCCAGCATTTT	CASSLHARGNQPQHF
TRBV4-2	TRBD1	.	TRBJ2-1	TGTGCCAGCAGCCAGTCGCCGGGACAGGGTCTCAATGAGCAGTTCTTC	CASSQSPGQGLNEQFF
TRBV4-1	.	.	TRBJ1-2	TGCGCCAGCAGCCAAGGCTTGAGGTTGACAGAGTATGGCTACACCTTC	CASSQGLRLTEYGYTF
TRBV7-6	.	.	TRBJ2-3	TGTGCCAGCCCGAGGCCTAGCACAGATACGCAGTATTTT	CASPRPSTDTQYF
TRBV29-1	.	.	TRBJ2-4	TGCAGCGTTGCCGAGGGGTCGGGGGACATTCAGTACTTC	CSVAEGSGDIQYF
TRBV7-9	TRBD1	.	TRBJ2-7	TGTGCCAGCAGCCTGACAGGGGAATCCTACGAGCAGTACTTC	CASSLTGESYEQYF
TRBV6-7	.	.	TRBJ1-5	TGTGCCAGCAGTTACACCAGACAGCTAAATCAGCCCCAGCATTTT	CASSYTRQLNQPQHF
TRBV19	TRBD2	.	TRBJ2-7	TGTGCGACAGGTAGCGGGATCTACGAGCAGTACTTC	CATGSGIYEQYF
TRBV7-2	TRBD2	.	TRBJ2-1	TGTGCCAGCAGCCCTCGGCGGGAGGGCCGAGTTAGCGATGAGCAGTTCTTC	CASSPRREGRVSDEQFF
TRBV2	.	once	TRBJ1-1	TGTGCCAGCAGTCTACAGGGCACTGAAGCTTTCTTT	CASSLQGTEAFF
TRBV9	.	once	TRBJ1-2	TGTGCCAGCAGCGTAGTACAGAACTATGGCTACACCTTC	CASSVVQNYGYTF
TRBV10-3	.	.	TRBJ2-2	TGTGCCATCAGTGCGCAGGGTAACACCGGGGAGCTGTTTTTT	CAISAQGNTGELFF
TRBV6-1	TRBD1	.	TRBJ2-7	TGTGCCAGCAGTGCGGGACAGAGATCTACCTACGAGCAGTACTTC	CASSAGQRSTYEQYF
TRBV18	.	.	TRBJ1-5	TGTGCCAGCTCACCGTCATCGGAGCAACAGCCCCAGCATTTT	CASSPSSEQQPQHF
TRBV11-2	TRBD1	.	TRBJ1-5	TGTGCCAGCAGCCTTAGGCAGGGGGAAAATCAGCCCCAGCATTTT	CASSLRQGENQPQHF
TRBV15	.	.	TRBJ1-2	TGTGCCACCAGCAGAGGGGGCAGCAGCTATGGCTACACCTTC	CATSRGGSSYGYTF
TRBV5-4	.	.	TRBJ1-1	TGTGCCAGCAGTATGGGGCAGAACACTGAAGCTTTCTTT	CASSMGQNTEAFF
TRBV18	.	once	TRBJ2-5	TGTGCCAGCTCACGTCCCGGGCACAGGGTAAAAGAGACCCAGTACTTC	CASSRPGHRVKETQYF
TRBV27	.	.	TRBJ2-7	TGTGCCAGCAGTTCCAGGGTTTTACGGGAGCAGTACTTC	CASSSRVLREQYF
TRBV5-3	TRBD2	few	TRBJ2-7	TGTGCCAGAAGCCCAACGGGTAGCGGGGGGCCATTCTACGAGCAGTACTTC	CARSPTGSGGPFYEQYF